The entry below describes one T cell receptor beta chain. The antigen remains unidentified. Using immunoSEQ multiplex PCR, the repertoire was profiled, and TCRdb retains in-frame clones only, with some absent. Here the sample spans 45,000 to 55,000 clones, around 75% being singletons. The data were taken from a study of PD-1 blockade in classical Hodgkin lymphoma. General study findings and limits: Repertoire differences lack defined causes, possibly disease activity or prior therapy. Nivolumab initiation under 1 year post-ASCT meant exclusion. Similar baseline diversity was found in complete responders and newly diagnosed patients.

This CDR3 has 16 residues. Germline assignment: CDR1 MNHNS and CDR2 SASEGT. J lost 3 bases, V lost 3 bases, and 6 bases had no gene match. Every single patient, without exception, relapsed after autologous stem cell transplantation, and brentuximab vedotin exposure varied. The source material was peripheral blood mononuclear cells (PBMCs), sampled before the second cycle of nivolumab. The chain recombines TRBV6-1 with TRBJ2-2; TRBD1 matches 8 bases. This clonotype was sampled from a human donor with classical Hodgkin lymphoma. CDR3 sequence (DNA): TGTGCCAGCAGTGAGGCCAGGGGGCCCTACACCGGGGAGCTGTTTTTT. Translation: CASSEARGPYTGELFF.